These 23 T cell receptor beta chains were sequenced from one sample in a study of technical replicates of blood from a few donors. Using immunoSEQ multiplex PCR, the repertoire was profiled, and TCRdb retains in-frame clones only, with some absent. The sample contains about 90,000 clones, about nine tenths of which appear only once. Sequencing was performed on T cells isolated from PBMCs. The receptors come from a human donor in good health.

V and J are TRBV6-1 and TRBJ1-5; D is unclear. There are 13 residues in the CDR3. The V end was cut by 6 bases, the J end by 3 bases, with 9 bases between. CDR1 is MNHNS and CDR2 is SASEGT in the germline V gene. CDR3 coding DNA: TGTGCCAGCAGAGTGGGCCTCAATCAGCCCCAGCATTTT. As protein: CASRVGLNQPQHF.

The chain combines TRBV19 with TRBJ2-7, with D hard to call. The ends were cut back, 3 bases at V and 2 bases at J, with 17 bases in the middle. CDR3 length: 16 residues. CDR1 is LNHDA and CDR2 is SQIVND in the germline V gene (reference sequence). CDR3: CASSIYADSSPYEQYF. CDR3 in DNA: TGTGCCAGTAGTATTTATGCTGACTCATCGCCCTACGAGCAGTACTTC.

The V gene is TRBV6-5, the J gene TRBJ1-2, with D possibly TRBD1 on 5 matching bases. Trimming took 4 bases from V and 1 from J, leaving 10 bases between them. The CDR3 is 14 residues long. CDR1 MNHEY and CDR2 SVGAGI come from the germline V gene. Here the CDR3 DNA reads TGTGCCAGCAGTTTTCGGGGGAGTAACTATGGCTACACCTTC. Residues: CASSFRGSNYGYTF.

The gene calls are TRBV7-8 and TRBJ2-7; D gene unclear. This CDR3 has 14 amino acids. V was cut by 6 bases and J by 0 bases, with 12 bases left in between. Germline V lookup: CDR1 SGHVS, CDR2 FQNEAQ. In nucleotides, the CDR3 is TGTGCCAGCAGTGGGCTACGCAGCTCCTACGAGCAGTACTTC. It translates to CASSGLRSSYEQYF.

CDR3 in amino acids: CASDASGTPYNEQFF. CDR3 bases: TGTGCCAGCGATGCTAGCGGGACCCCCTACAATGAGCAGTTCTTC. V gene TRBV6-1 combines with J gene TRBJ2-1, with 9 bases that match TRBD2. Germline CDR1 reads MNHNS; CDR2 reads SASEGT. V lost 8 bases and J lost 2; bases outside the gene matches: 7. This CDR3 spans 15 amino acids.

The rearrangement links TRBV28 to TRBJ1-1; D perhaps matches TRBD1 (6 bases). Germline V gene sequence: CDR1 MDHEN, CDR2 SYDVKM. This CDR3 is 15 amino acids long. Trimming shortened V by 3 bases and J by 4 bases, and 15 bases separated the two germline ends. The DNA for the CDR3 is TGTGCCAGCAGTTTTTCGGGGGGCGGGTCCACTGAAGCTTTCTTT. This encodes CASSFSGGGSTEAFF.

CDR3 sequence (DNA): TGTGCCAGTAGCCAACCCCGAGGCAATGAGCAGTTCTTC. Protein product: CASSQPRGNEQFF. This chain links TRBV19 with TRBJ2-1; D remains unclear. Trimming shortened V by 6 bases and J by 6 bases, and 12 bases separated the two germline ends. Per germline, CDR1 LNHDA and CDR2 SQIVND (reference sequence). There are 13 residues in the CDR3. Full variable domain (outside the CDR3, taken from reference TRBV19 and TRBJ2-1): DGGITQSPKYLFRKEGQNVTLSCEQNLNHDAMYWYRQDPGQGLRLIYYSQIVNDFQKGDIAEGYSVSREKKESFPLTVTSAQKNPTAFYLCASSQPRGNEQFFGPGTRLTVL.

The CDR3 loop is CASSLEQVYNEQFF. In DNA, the CDR3 is TGTGCCAGCAGCCTAGAACAAGTCTACAATGAGCAGTTCTTC. The gene calls are TRBV28 and TRBJ2-1; D unresolved. CDR1 MDHEN and CDR2 SYDVKM come from the germline V gene. The ends were cut back, 6 bases at V and 3 bases at J, with 12 bases in the middle. The CDR3 runs to 14 residues.

The V gene is TRBV7-9, the J gene TRBJ1-2; 7 bases fit TRBD1. CDR3 length equals 14 residues. Trimming took 5 bases from V and 1 from J; bases not matched to a gene: 4. Germline V gives CDR1 SEHNR, CDR2 FQNEAQ (reference sequence). The CDR3 nucleotides read TGTGCCAGCAGCCCAAGACAGGGTAACTATGGCTACACCTTC. It encodes CASSPRQGNYGYTF.

The V call is TRBV2, the J call TRBJ2-4; 7 bases map to TRBD2. This CDR3 region has 13 residues. Germline CDR1 reads SNHLY; CDR2 reads FYNNEI. With 6 bases clipped from V and 5 bases from J, the junction kept 4 bases outside the gene matches. CDR3 sequence: CASREGRENIQYF. The CDR3 DNA reads as TGTGCCAGCAGGGAGGGGAGGGAAAACATTCAGTACTTC.

This sequence joins TRBV7-2 and TRBJ2-7; D is possibly TRBD1 (5 bases). CDR3 size: 14 residues. V shed 4 bases and J shed 4 bases, with 14 bases lying between them. The germline CDR1 and CDR2 sequences are SGHTA and FQGNSA. The CDR3 nucleotides read TGTGCCAGCAGCTCAAGAACAGGACAATACGAGCAGTACTTC. This sequence encodes CASSSRTGQYEQYF. Full variable domain (remainder filled in from reference TRBV7-2 and TRBJ2-7): GAGVSQSPSNKVTEKGKDVELRCDPISGHTALYWYRQSLGQGLEFLIYFQGNSAPDKSGLPSDRFSAERTGGSVSTLTIQRTQQEDSAVYLCASSSRTGQYEQYFGPGTRLTVT.

The chain has TRBV5-1 and TRBJ1-2; the match to TRBD1 covers 8 bases. Germline V gene sequence: CDR1 SGHRS, CDR2 YFSETQ. This CDR3 contains 15 residues. After removal of 5 bases from V and 7 bases from J, the junction contained 13 bases not matched to a gene. The CDR3 is CASSPVRQGMSGYTF. The DNA for the CDR3 is TGCGCCAGCAGTCCGGTCCGACAGGGGATGAGTGGCTACACCTTC.

The V call is TRBV13, the J call TRBJ2-3; TRBD1 matches at 7 bases. Per the germline V gene, CDR1 is PRHDT and CDR2 is FYEKMQ (reference sequence). This CDR3 has 14 residues. V dropped 5 bases and J dropped 1; count of bases not matched to a gene: 3. The CDR3 spells CASSQQGRTDTQYF. CDR3 DNA sequence: TGTGCCAGCAGCCAACAGGGGCGCACAGATACGCAGTATTTT.

This rearrangement joins TRBV5-1 to TRBJ2-3; 8 nucleotides align to TRBD2. With V trimmed by 4 bases and J by 2 bases, 3 bases remained unmatched. Germline V gene sequence: CDR1 SGHRS, CDR2 YFSETQ. CDR3 length: 14 amino acids. CDR3: CASSRGGPTDTQYF. As DNA, the CDR3 is TGCGCCAGCAGCCGCGGGGGGCCCACAGATACGCAGTATTTT.

This chain joins TRBV4-1 and TRBJ2-7; D possibly corresponds to TRBD1 (6 bases). This CDR3 comprises 15 residues. The V end lost 4 bases, the J end lost 0 bases, and 13 bases lay between the germline ends. Germline loops: CDR1 MGHRA, CDR2 YSYEKL. The CDR3 DNA reads as TGCGCCAGCAGCCTCGGACAGCAATTCTCCTACGAGCAGTACTTC. As protein: CASSLGQQFSYEQYF.

This rearrangement joins TRBV15 to TRBJ2-5; D is unclear. V lost 0 bases, J lost 2 bases, and 4 bases lay in between. The CDR3 is made up of 13 amino acids. Germline CDR1 is LNHNV and CDR2 is YYDKDF (reference sequence). The CDR3 reads CATSRDPQETQYF. CDR3 bases: TGTGCCACCAGCAGAGACCCACAAGAGACCCAGTACTTC. The variable domain in full, with the rest retrieved from reference TRBV15 and TRBJ2-5, is DAMVIQNPRYQVTQFGKPVTLSCSQTLNHNVMYWYQQKSSQAPKLLFHYYDKDFNNEADTPDNFQSRRPNTSFCFLDIRSPGLGDTAMYLCATSRDPQETQYFGPGTRLLVL.

This chain's CDR3 is CASSLIGTGGEKLFF. CDR3 bases: TGTGCCAGCAGCTTGATCGGGACAGGGGGTGAAAAACTGTTTTTT. This rearrangement joins TRBV5-5 to TRBJ1-4; 11 nucleotides align to TRBD1. The V gene end was trimmed by 1 base and the J gene end by 7 bases; junction bases not matched to a gene: 3. This CDR3 region has 15 residues. Germline V gene lookup returns CDR1 SGHKS and CDR2 YYEKEE (reference sequence).

The chain employs TRBV28 and TRBJ2-1; 9 bases line up with TRBD2. The CDR3 is 15 residues long. Looked up from germline, CDR1 is MDHEN and CDR2 is SYDVKM. With 8 bases clipped from V and 3 bases from J, the junction kept 8 bases outside the gene matches. CDR3 loop: CASGTIAGDYNEQFF. The CDR3 bases are TGTGCCAGCGGCACAATAGCGGGAGACTACAATGAGCAGTTCTTC.

The chain couples TRBV19 to TRBJ2-1; maybe TRBD2 (6 bases). V lost 3 bases to trimming and J lost 2 bases, with 11 bases between them. The length of the CDR3 is 15 residues. CDR1 is LNHDA and CDR2 is SQIVND in the germline V gene (reference sequence). Here the CDR3 DNA reads TGTGCCAGTAGTATCTCCGGGAGCCCCTACAATGAGCAGTTCTTC. Translated, it gives CASSISGSPYNEQFF.

The V and J genes are TRBV5-1 and TRBJ2-3; 10 bases are a match to TRBD1. V shed 3 bases and J 4 bases; nucleotides not matched to a gene: 5. Looked up from germline, CDR1 is SGHRS and CDR2 is YFSETQ. This CDR3 has 15 residues. The CDR3 DNA follows: TGCGCCAGCAGCTCGGGACAGGGGATCCCAGATACGCAGTATTTT. Protein product: CASSSGQGIPDTQYF.

The gene calls are TRBV25-1 and TRBJ1-2; no clear D gene. Germline CDR1 is MGHDK and CDR2 is SYGVNS. The CDR3 sequence is 12 residues long. Between the trimmed V and J ends, which lost 3 bases and 5 bases, there was a span of 7 bases. The CDR3 sequence is CASSDGRYGYTF. DNA for the CDR3: TGTGCCAGCAGTGATGGGAGGTATGGCTACACCTTC.

The chain links TRBV28 to TRBJ1-2; 9 bases fit TRBD1. The J segment lost 3 bases and the V segment lost 6 bases, leaving 8 bases of the junction unmatched. The CDR3 runs 15 residues. In germline, CDR1 is MDHEN, CDR2 SYDVKM. CDR3: CASSSLDRGDYGYTF. The CDR3 nucleotides are TGTGCCAGCAGCTCCCTGGACAGGGGAGACTATGGCTACACCTTC.

The chain is built from TRBV6-1 and TRBJ2-1; maybe TRBD1 (5 bases). Germline values: CDR1 MNHNS, CDR2 SASEGT. V was shortened by 4 bases and J by 5 bases, with 18 bases between the two germline ends. The CDR3 has 16 residues. The CDR3 DNA reads as TGTGCCAGCAGTGTGATGGGGCCCTTGGCACACAATGAGCAGTTCTTC. Encoded protein: CASSVMGPLAHNEQFF.